Listed here are 29 T cell receptor beta chains from one sample, sequenced in a study of siplizumab effects on memory and regulatory T cells. Some clones are missing from TCRdb's copy, which holds only in-frame ones; the method was immunoSEQ multiplex PCR. Among approximately 100,000 clones listed, around 93% were seen once. The specimen sequenced was non-Treg CD4+ T cells sorted from blood. These TCRs come from a human donor in good health.

The chain joins TRBV28 to TRBJ1-1, with a weak D call TRBD1 (5 bases). The germline V and J ends were trimmed by 8 bases and 1 base, with 17 bases remaining between them. Germline V gene data show CDR1 as MDHEN and CDR2 as SYDVKM. CDR3 length: 15 amino acids. The CDR3 region is CASGLQTTENTEAFF. The CDR3 nucleotides read TGTGCCAGCGGACTTCAAACGACAGAGAACACTGAAGCTTTCTTT.

The V gene is TRBV7-9, the J gene TRBJ1-2, with D unresolved. With 1 base removed from V and 6 bases from J, the gap between germline ends came to 6 bases. The CDR3 is 12 amino acids. Germline V gene lookup returns CDR1 SEHNR and CDR2 FQNEAQ (reference sequence). For the CDR3, the DNA is TGTGCCAGCAGCTTAGTTCTGGATGGCTACACCTTC. Residues: CASSLVLDGYTF.

This chain uses TRBV19 with TRBJ1-5; 10 bases line up with TRBD1. CDR3 length: 15 residues. V lost 6 bases and J lost 4; bases outside the gene matches: 6. The germline V gene encodes CDR1 LNHDA and CDR2 SQIVND (reference sequence). DNA of the CDR3: TGTGCCAGTAGAGGGGGACAGGGGAATAATCAGCCCCAGCATTTT. Translating gives CASRGGQGNNQPQHF.

The chain has TRBV7-9 and TRBJ2-3, with D hard to call. V lost 3 bases and J 5 bases, leaving 9 bases between the germline ends. Germline-derived CDR1 and CDR2 are SEHNR and FQNEAQ (reference sequence). The CDR3 sequence is 13 residues long. CDR3 sequence: CASSLVSGDTQYF. The CDR3 DNA follows: TGTGCCAGCAGCTTGGTTTCGGGAGATACGCAGTATTTT.

This rearrangement joins TRBV5-8 to TRBJ2-6, with a possible D match to TRBD1 (5 bases). The germline gives CDR1 SGHTS, CDR2 YDEGEE. The CDR3 sequence is 19 residues long. The V and J ends lost 0 bases and 0 bases respectively, with 16 bases between them. Written as DNA, the CDR3 is TGTGCCAGCAGCTTGGTGGGGCGTCGACCTAACTCTGGGGCCAACGTCCTGACTTTC. It translates to CASSLVGRRPNSGANVLTF.

The rearrangement joins TRBV7-6 to TRBJ1-2, with D maybe TRBD1 (6 bases). Trimming took 3 bases from V and 4 from J, leaving 21 bases between them. This CDR3 spans 17 amino acids. The germline V gene has CDR1 SGHVS and CDR2 FNYEAQ. This CDR3 is CASSLVRDLQGRYGYTF. The CDR3 coding sequence is TGTGCCAGCAGCTTGGTTCGGGACCTACAGGGCCGCTATGGCTACACCTTC.

The chain uses TRBV10-2 and TRBJ2-7, with 7 positions matching TRBD1. Losses at the gene ends were 6 bases for V and 7 bases for J; bases not matched to a gene: 6. This CDR3 has 12 residues. The germline CDR1 and CDR2 sequences are WSHSY and SAAADI. The CDR3 region is CASRVTGSEQYF. The CDR3 nucleotides read TGCGCCAGCAGGGTGACAGGGTCAGAGCAGTACTTC.

The CDR3 sequence: CASKRGLSGANVLTF. CDR3 DNA sequence: TGTGCCAGTAAGCGGGGGCTCTCTGGGGCCAACGTCCTGACTTTC. The chain employs TRBV19 and TRBJ2-6; the match to TRBD2 covers 8 bases. The CDR3 length is 15 residues. Germline V gene lookup returns CDR1 LNHDA and CDR2 SQIVND (reference sequence). The J segment lost 0 bases and the V segment lost 7 bases, leaving 2 bases of the junction unmatched. Using reference TRBV19 and TRBJ2-6 for the parts outside the CDR3, the full variable domain is DGGITQSPKYLFRKEGQNVTLSCEQNLNHDAMYWYRQDPGQGLRLIYYSQIVNDFQKGDIAEGYSVSREKKESFPLTVTSAQKNPTAFYLCASKRGLSGANVLTFGAGSRLTVL.

This clone was detected only a few times. The V call is TRBV30, the J call TRBJ2-5; D is unresolved. The CDR3 runs to 12 residues. V was trimmed by 5 bases and J by 5 bases, leaving 12 bases between them. Germline V gene data show CDR1 as GTSNPN and CDR2 as SVGIG (reference sequence). DNA of the CDR3: TGTGCCTGGGATCGGCTGCAGGAGACCCAGTACTTC. Translated: CAWDRLQETQYF.

This clone has a single count. The chain carries TRBV5-4 and TRBJ2-5, with a possible D match to TRBD1 (6 bases). The CDR3 has 17 residues. V was trimmed by 4 bases and J by 4 bases, leaving 23 bases between them. Germline CDR1 reads SGHNT; CDR2 reads YYREEE (reference sequence). The DNA of the CDR3 is TGTGCCAGCAGCGGGCGGTCAGGGGACGCGGGTGGAGAGACCCAGTACTTC. This translates into CASSGRSGDAGGETQYF.

V usage is TRBV4-1 and J usage is TRBJ1-2, with D perhaps matching TRBD1 (5 bases). Per germline, CDR1 MGHRA and CDR2 YSYEKL. This CDR3 is built from 15 residues. Trimming took off 0 bases at V and 6 bases at J, with 14 bases between the two ends. The CDR3 loop reads CASSQDTRDRHGYTF. CDR3 in DNA: TGCGCCAGCAGCCAAGATACCAGGGATCGCCATGGCTACACCTTC.

This clone is a singleton in its sample. The J gene is TRBJ2-5, the V gene TRBV4-3, with D perhaps matching TRBD1 (7 bases). Per the germline V gene, CDR1 is LGHNA and CDR2 is YSLEER. V was cut by 0 bases and J by 4 bases, with 12 bases left in between. The CDR3 sequence is 15 residues long. CDR3 amino acids: CASSQDGGGPETQYF. CDR3 DNA sequence: TGCGCCAGCAGCCAAGATGGAGGGGGCCCAGAGACCCAGTACTTC.

This clone showed up just once. The chain joins TRBV28 to TRBJ2-5, with D maybe TRBD1 (7 bases). Trimming removed 5 bases at V and 4 bases at J, with 17 bases between. There are 15 residues in the CDR3. In germline, CDR1 is MDHEN, CDR2 SYDVKM. The CDR3 region is CASSAGQPLGETQYF. The CDR3, as DNA: TGTGCCAGCAGTGCGGGACAGCCCTTAGGAGAGACCCAGTACTTC.

The chain uses TRBV2 and TRBJ2-5, with 8 bases lining up with TRBD2. There are 15 residues in the CDR3. V was clipped by 7 bases and J by 2 bases; unmatched bases: 9. CDR1 SNHLY and CDR2 FYNNEI come from the germline V gene. CDR3 loop: CASTLDSGDQETQYF. CDR3 DNA sequence: TGTGCCAGCACGTTGGATAGCGGGGATCAAGAGACCCAGTACTTC.

The chain carries TRBV19 and TRBJ1-1; 7 bases fit TRBD1. CDR1 and CDR2 (germline): LNHDA, SQIVND (reference sequence). V dropped 5 bases and J dropped 8; count of bases not matched to a gene: 11. This CDR3 has 14 residues. The CDR3 DNA follows: TGTGCCAGTAGTGCCGGGACAGCCGAACGGGAAGCTTTCTTT. This sequence encodes CASSAGTAEREAFF.

The rearrangement uses TRBV5-6 and TRBJ2-4, with D perhaps matching TRBD1 or TRBD2 (5 bases each). The V end lost 3 bases, the J end lost 15 bases, and 16 bases lay between the germline ends. This CDR3 has 12 residues. In germline, CDR1 is SGHDT, CDR2 YYEEEE. CDR3 in amino acids: CASSWGIRGPYF. The CDR3 region has the DNA TGTGCCAGCAGCTGGGGCATTCGGGGCCCGTACTTC.

V is TRBV7-2 and J is TRBJ2-5; unclear D gene. The V gene lost 5 bases and the J gene lost 4 bases, with 11 bases spanning the gap. This CDR3 has 13 amino acids. CDR1 and CDR2 (germline): SGHTA, FQGNSA. The CDR3 DNA is TGTGCCAGCAGCCCAGTCGTTGCAGAGACCCAGTACTTC. As protein: CASSPVVAETQYF.

This clone showed up just once. This chain joins TRBV5-1 and TRBJ2-7, with 8 positions matching TRBD1. The CDR3 has 13 residues. Germline V CDR1 and CDR2: SGHRS, YFSETQ. The V and J ends lost 4 bases and 5 bases, in that order; junction bases with no gene match: 5. The CDR3 DNA reads TGCGCCAGCAGCAACCAGGGGGCCGACGAGCAGTACTTC. Its translation is CASSNQGADEQYF.

The chain is built from TRBV20-1 and TRBJ2-4; 7 bases are shared with TRBD2. The CDR3 is made up of 11 amino acids. V dropped 4 bases and J dropped 7; count of bases not matched to a gene: 1. Germline lookup yields CDR1 DFQATT and CDR2 SNEGSKA (reference sequence). CDR3 sequence: CSAKLANIQYF. The CDR3 nucleotides are TGCAGTGCTAAACTAGCGAACATTCAGTACTTC.

The chain couples TRBV5-4 to TRBJ1-5; the D is unclear. The V gene lost 4 bases and the J gene lost 4 bases, with 6 bases spanning the gap. The CDR3 has 12 amino acids. CDR1 and CDR2 (germline): SGHNT, YYREEE (reference sequence). This CDR3 reads CASSVPNQPQHF. DNA of the CDR3: TGTGCCAGCAGCGTTCCTAATCAGCCCCAGCATTTT. Based on the CDR3 plus reference TRBV5-4 and TRBJ1-5, the full variable domain is ETGVTQSPTHLIKTRGQQVTLRCSSQSGHNTVSWYQQALGQGPQFIFQYYREEENGRGNFPPRFSGLQFPNYSSELNVNALELDDSALYLCASSVPNQPQHFGDGTRLSIL.

The chain joins TRBV6-1 to TRBJ2-3; 11 bases align to TRBD2. Trimming removed 7 bases from V and 7 bases from J; junction bases left unmatched: 10. There are 15 residues in the CDR3. Germline CDR1 MNHNS, CDR2 SASEGT. The CDR3 coding sequence is TGTGCCAGCAACGACGGGGCTAGCGGGGGGAATACGCAGTATTTT. Its translation: CASNDGASGGNTQYF.

This clone has only one observation. The chain combines TRBV7-2 with TRBJ1-1; 9 bases are a match to TRBD1. Germline CDR1 and CDR2: SGHTA and FQGNSA. The length of the CDR3 is 13 residues. J was trimmed by 8 bases and V by 6 bases; bases with no gene match: 7. The CDR3 reads CASRDRTGVEAFF. DNA for the CDR3: TGTGCCAGCAGGGACCGGACAGGGGTGGAAGCTTTCTTT.

CDR3 sequence reads: CASSLTDFSGNTIYF. In nucleotides, the CDR3 is TGTGCCAGCAGCTTGACGGACTTCTCTGGAAACACCATATATTTT. The chain couples TRBV7-9 to TRBJ1-3; the D is unclear. Trimming left V 3 bases short and J 0 bases short, with 9 bases between. The CDR3 sequence is 15 residues long. Germline CDR1 is SEHNR and CDR2 is FQNEAQ (reference sequence).

This clone has only a few counts. This chain links TRBV11-2 with TRBJ1-6; no clear D. Trimming left V 2 bases short and J 7 bases short, with 0 bases between. The CDR3 extends over 11 amino acids. Germline V gene lookup returns CDR1 SGHAT and CDR2 FQNNGV. CDR3 DNA sequence: TGTGCCAGCAGCTTAAATTCACCCCTCCACTTT. Protein product: CASSLNSPLHF.

The rearrangement joins TRBV18 to TRBJ1-6; unclear D gene. The ends were cut back, 1 base at V and 9 bases at J, with 10 bases in the middle. CDR3 size: 14 residues. CDR1 and CDR2 from the germline V gene are KGHSH and LQKENI. The CDR3 DNA reads TGTGCCAGCTCACCACGGACTGGAACTTCACCCCTCCACTTT. Its translation: CASSPRTGTSPLHF. Complete variable domain (other parts from reference TRBV18 and TRBJ1-6): NAGVMQNPRHLVRRRGQEARLRCSPMKGHSHVYWYRQLPEEGLKFMVYLQKENIIDESGMPKERFSAEFPKEGPSILRIQQVVRGDSAAYFCASSPRTGTSPLHFGNGTRLTVT.

This chain joins TRBV19 and TRBJ1-5, with unresolved D. The CDR3 is made up of 14 amino acids. Germline assignment: CDR1 LNHDA and CDR2 SQIVND (reference sequence). V was trimmed by 1 base and J by 4 bases, leaving 8 bases between them. The DNA for the CDR3 is TGTGCCAGTAGTATAGTCCCCCTTAATCAGCCCCAGCATTTT. It codes for CASSIVPLNQPQHF.

The gene calls are TRBV28 and TRBJ2-3, with 9 bases identical to TRBD2. Germline trimming cut 8 bases from V and 4 bases from J; bases unmatched to any gene: 7. CDR1 and CDR2 (germline): MDHEN, SYDVKM. The CDR3 extends over 14 amino acids. CDR3 sequence reads: CASRAGGPADTQYF. The DNA for the CDR3 is TGTGCCAGCCGGGCGGGGGGGCCCGCAGATACGCAGTATTTT.

V usage is TRBV7-9 and J usage is TRBJ2-5; D not resolved. Trimming shortened V by 1 base and J by 5 bases, and 11 bases separated the two germline ends. CDR1 and CDR2 (germline): SEHNR, FQNEAQ (reference sequence). The CDR3 is 14 amino acids. Here the CDR3 reads CASSLEMGRETQYF. Here the CDR3 DNA reads TGTGCCAGCAGCTTAGAAATGGGCCGGGAGACCCAGTACTTC.

The gene calls are TRBV7-9 and TRBJ2-5; a possible D gene is TRBD1 (6 bases). The CDR3 covers 14 residues. The germline V gene has CDR1 SEHNR and CDR2 FQNEAQ (reference sequence). Trimming cost V 1 base and J 3 bases, with 9 bases left between them. The CDR3: CASSLGSGEETQYF. The CDR3 bases are TGTGCCAGCAGCTTAGGGTCAGGGGAAGAGACCCAGTACTTC.